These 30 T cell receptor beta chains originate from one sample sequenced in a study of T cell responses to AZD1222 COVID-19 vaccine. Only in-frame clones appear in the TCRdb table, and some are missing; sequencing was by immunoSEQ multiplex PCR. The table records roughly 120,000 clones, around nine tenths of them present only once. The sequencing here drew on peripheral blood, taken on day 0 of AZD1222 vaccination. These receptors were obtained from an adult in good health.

The CDR3 DNA reads TGTGCCAGCAGCCAAGAGGGGGCAGATACGCAGTATTTT. Translated, it gives CASSQEGADTQYF. This chain joins TRBV3-1 (or the pseudogene TRBV3-2) and TRBJ2-3; D is perhaps TRBD1 or TRBD2 (5 bases each). Germline V gene lookup returns CDR1 LGHDT and CDR2 YNNKEL (reference sequence). The CDR3 is made up of 13 amino acids. Trimming shortened V by 0 bases and J by 4 bases, and 5 bases separated the two germline ends.

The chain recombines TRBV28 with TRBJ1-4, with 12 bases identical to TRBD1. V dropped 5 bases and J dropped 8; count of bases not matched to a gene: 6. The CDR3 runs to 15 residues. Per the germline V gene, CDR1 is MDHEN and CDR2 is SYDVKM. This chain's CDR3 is CASSTAGQGAEKLFF. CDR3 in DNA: TGTGCCAGCAGTACGGCGGGACAGGGGGCGGAAAAACTGTTTTTT.

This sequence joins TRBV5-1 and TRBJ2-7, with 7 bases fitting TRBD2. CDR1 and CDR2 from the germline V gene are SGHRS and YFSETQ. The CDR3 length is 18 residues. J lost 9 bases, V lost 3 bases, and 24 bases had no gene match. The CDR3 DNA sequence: TGCGCCAGCAGCTGGGGTGACTATGGGGCCAGCGGGAACCGTGCGCAGTACTTC. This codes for CASSWGDYGASGNRAQYF.

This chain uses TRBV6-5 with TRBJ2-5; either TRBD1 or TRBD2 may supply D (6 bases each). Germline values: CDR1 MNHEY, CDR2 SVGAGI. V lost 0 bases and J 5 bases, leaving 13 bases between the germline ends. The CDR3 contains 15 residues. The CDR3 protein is CASSYSMGGSETQYF. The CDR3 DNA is TGTGCCAGCAGTTACTCGATGGGGGGCTCGGAGACCCAGTACTTC.

The CDR3 DNA follows: TGTGCCAGCAGCACACGAGGGTTTGCCACTGAAGCTTTCTTT. Translating gives CASSTRGFATEAFF. The V gene is TRBV6-5, the J gene TRBJ1-1; D uncertain. Trimming stripped 6 bases from V and 4 bases from J, with 15 bases between. CDR1 is MNHEY and CDR2 is SVGAGI in the germline V gene. This CDR3 region has 14 residues.

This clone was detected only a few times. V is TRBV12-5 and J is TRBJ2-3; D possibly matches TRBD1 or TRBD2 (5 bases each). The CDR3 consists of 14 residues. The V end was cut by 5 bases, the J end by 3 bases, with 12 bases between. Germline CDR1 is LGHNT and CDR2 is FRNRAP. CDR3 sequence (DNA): TGTGCTAGTGGTGTAGGGACGGTAACAGATACGCAGTATTTT. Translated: CASGVGTVTDTQYF. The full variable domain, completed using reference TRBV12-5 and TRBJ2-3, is DARVTQTPRHKVTEMGQEVTMRCQPILGHNTVFWYRQTMMQGLELLAYFRNRAPLDDSGMPKDRFSAEMPDATLATLKIQPSEPRDSAVYFCASGVGTVTDTQYFGPGTRLTVL.

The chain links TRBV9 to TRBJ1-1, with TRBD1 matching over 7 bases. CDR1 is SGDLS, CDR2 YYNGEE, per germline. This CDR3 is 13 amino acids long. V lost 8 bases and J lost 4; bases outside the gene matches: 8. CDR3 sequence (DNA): TGTGCCAGTCTTAGACAGGGACCCACTGAAGCTTTCTTT. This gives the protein CASLRQGPTEAFF.

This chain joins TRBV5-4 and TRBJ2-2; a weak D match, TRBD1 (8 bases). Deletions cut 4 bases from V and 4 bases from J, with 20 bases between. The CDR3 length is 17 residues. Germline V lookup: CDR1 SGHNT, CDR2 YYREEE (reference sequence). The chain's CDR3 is CASSGRDRGGLTGELFF. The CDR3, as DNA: TGTGCCAGCAGCGGGAGAGACAGGGGAGGGCTCACCGGGGAGCTGTTTTTT.

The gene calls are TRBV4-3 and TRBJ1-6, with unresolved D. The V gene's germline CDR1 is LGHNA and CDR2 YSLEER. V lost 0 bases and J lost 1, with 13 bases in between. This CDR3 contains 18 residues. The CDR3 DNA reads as TGCGCCAGCAGCCAAGATCCCATGGTGGGGTCCTATAATTCACCCCTCCACTTT. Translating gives CASSQDPMVGSYNSPLHF.

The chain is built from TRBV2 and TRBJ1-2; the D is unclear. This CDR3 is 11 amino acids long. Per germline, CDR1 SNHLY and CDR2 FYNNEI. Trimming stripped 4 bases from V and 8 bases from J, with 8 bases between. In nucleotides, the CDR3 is TGTGCCAGCAGTGGAGTGAGGGGCTACACCTTC. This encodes CASSGVRGYTF.

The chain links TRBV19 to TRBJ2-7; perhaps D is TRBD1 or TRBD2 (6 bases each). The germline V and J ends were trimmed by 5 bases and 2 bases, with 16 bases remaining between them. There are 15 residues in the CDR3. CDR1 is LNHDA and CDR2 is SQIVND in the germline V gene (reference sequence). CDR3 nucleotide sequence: TGTGCCAGTAGTTCTGCAGGGGACTTTCCCTACGAGCAGTACTTC. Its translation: CASSSAGDFPYEQYF.

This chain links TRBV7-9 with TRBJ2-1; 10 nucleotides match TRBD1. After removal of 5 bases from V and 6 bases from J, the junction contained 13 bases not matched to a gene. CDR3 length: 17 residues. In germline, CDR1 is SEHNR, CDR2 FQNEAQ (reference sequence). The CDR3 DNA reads TGTGCCAGCAGCCCGAGGGGTATGGGGACAGGGGTCAATGAGCAGTTCTTC. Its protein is CASSPRGMGTGVNEQFF.

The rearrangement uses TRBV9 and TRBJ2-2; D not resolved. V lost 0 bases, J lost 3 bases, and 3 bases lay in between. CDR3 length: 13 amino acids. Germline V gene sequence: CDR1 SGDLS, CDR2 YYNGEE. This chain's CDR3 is CASSVADTGELFF. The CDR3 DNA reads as TGTGCCAGCAGCGTAGCAGACACCGGGGAGCTGTTTTTT.

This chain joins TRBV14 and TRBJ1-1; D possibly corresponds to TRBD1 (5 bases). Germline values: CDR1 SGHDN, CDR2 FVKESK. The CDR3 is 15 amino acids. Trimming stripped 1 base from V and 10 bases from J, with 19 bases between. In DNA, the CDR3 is TGTGCCAGCAGCCAAGTCGGCGGGGACCCTGGCGGAGCTTTCTTT. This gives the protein CASSQVGGDPGGAFF.

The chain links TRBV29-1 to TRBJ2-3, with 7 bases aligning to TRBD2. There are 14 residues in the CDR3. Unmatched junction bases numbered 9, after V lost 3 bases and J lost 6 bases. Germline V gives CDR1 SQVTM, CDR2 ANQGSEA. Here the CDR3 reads CSVDAWQGGDTQYF. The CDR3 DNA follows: TGCAGCGTTGACGCCTGGCAGGGAGGGGATACGCAGTATTTT.

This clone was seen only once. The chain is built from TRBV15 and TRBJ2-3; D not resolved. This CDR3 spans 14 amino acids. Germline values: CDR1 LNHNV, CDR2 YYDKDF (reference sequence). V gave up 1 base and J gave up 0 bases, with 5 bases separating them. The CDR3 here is CATSRGGSTDTQYF. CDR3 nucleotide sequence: TGTGCCACCAGCAGAGGGGGTAGCACAGATACGCAGTATTTT.

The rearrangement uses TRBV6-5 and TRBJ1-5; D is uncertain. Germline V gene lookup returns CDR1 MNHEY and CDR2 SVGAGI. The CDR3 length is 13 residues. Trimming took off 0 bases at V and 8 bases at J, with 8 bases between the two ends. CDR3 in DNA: TGTGCCAGCAGTTACTCGAACGGCGAGCCCCAGCATTTT. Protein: CASSYSNGEPQHF.

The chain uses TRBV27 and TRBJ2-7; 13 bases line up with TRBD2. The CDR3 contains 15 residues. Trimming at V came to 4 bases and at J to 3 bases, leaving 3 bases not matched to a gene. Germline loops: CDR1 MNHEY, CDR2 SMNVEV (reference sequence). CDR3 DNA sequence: TGTGCCAGCAGTTCAAGACTAGCGGGGGGCTACGAGCAGTACTTC. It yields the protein CASSSRLAGGYEQYF.

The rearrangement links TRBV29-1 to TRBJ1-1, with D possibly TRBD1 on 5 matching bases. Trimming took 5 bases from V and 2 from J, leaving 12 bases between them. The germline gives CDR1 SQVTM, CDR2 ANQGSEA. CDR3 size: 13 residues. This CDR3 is CSVIRDFNTEAFF. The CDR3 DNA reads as TGCAGCGTTATCAGGGATTTCAACACTGAAGCTTTCTTT.

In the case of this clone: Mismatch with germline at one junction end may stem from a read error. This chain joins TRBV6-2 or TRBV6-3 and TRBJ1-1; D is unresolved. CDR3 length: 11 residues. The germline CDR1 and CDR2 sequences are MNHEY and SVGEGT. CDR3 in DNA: TGTGCCAGCAGTTACTCAGTTCGGAGGGTCTTT. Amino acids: CASSYSVRRVF.

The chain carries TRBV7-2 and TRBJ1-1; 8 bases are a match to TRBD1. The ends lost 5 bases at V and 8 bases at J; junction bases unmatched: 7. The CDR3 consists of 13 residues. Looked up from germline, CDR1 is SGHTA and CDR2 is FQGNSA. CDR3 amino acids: CASSPDRGQEAFF. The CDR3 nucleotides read TGTGCCAGCAGCCCAGACAGGGGACAAGAAGCTTTCTTT.

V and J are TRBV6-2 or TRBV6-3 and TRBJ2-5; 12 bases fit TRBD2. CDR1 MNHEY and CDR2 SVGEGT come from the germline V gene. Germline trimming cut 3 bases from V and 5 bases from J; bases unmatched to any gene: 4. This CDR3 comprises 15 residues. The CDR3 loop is CASSYTSGGLETQYF. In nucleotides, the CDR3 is TGTGCCAGCAGTTATACTAGCGGGGGGTTGGAGACCCAGTACTTC.

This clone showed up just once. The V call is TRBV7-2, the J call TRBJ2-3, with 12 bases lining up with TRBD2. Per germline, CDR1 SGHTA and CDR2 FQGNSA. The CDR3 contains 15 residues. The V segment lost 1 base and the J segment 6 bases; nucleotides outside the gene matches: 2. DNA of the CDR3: TGTGCCAGCAGCTTAGGGACTAGCGGGGAGGATACGCAGTATTTT. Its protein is CASSLGTSGEDTQYF.

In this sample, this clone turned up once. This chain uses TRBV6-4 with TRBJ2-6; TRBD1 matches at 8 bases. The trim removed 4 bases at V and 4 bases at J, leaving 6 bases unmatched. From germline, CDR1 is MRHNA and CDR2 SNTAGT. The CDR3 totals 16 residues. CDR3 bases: TGTGCCAGCAGTGCGGGCAGGGGGCCAGGGGCCAACGTCCTGACTTTC. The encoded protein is CASSAGRGPGANVLTF.

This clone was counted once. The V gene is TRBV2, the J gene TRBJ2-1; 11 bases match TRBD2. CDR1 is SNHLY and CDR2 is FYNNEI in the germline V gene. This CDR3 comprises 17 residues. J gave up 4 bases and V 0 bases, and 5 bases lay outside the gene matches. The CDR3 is CASSEASLAGGYNEQFF. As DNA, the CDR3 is TGTGCCAGCAGTGAAGCGAGCCTAGCGGGGGGATACAATGAGCAGTTCTTC.

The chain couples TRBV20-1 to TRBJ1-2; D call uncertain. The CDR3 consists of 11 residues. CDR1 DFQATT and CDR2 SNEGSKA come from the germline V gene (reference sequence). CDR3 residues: CMTQRAYGYTF. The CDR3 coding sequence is TGCATGACGCAGCGTGCCTATGGCTACACCTTC.

The CDR3 DNA reads as TGTGCCAGCAGCTACGGAGGGACAGTGAACACTGAAGCTTTCTTT. Translated, it gives CASSYGGTVNTEAFF. The gene calls are TRBV14 and TRBJ1-1; 7 nucleotides agree with TRBD1. Germline values: CDR1 SGHDN, CDR2 FVKESK. The CDR3 length is 15 residues. Trimming at V came to 5 bases and at J to 0 bases, leaving 6 bases not matched to a gene.

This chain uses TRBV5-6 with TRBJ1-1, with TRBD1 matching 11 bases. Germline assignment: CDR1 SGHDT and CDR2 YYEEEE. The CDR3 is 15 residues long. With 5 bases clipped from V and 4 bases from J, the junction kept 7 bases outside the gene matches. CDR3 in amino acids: CASRARDRGITEAFF. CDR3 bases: TGTGCCAGCAGGGCCCGGGACAGGGGGATCACTGAAGCTTTCTTT.

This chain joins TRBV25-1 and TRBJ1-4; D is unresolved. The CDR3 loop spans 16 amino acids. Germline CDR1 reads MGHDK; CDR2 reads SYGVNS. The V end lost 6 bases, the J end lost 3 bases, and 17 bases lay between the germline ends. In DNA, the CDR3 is TGTGCCAGCAGGGAGAGGTGGGGAAGTGCTAATGAAAAACTGTTTTTT. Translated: CASRERWGSANEKLFF.

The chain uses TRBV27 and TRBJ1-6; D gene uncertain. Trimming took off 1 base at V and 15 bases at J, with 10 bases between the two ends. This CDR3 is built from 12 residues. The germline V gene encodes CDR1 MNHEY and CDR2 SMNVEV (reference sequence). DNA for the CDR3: TGTGCCAGCAGTTTATTCGGAAGTAACCTCCACTTT. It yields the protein CASSLFGSNLHF.